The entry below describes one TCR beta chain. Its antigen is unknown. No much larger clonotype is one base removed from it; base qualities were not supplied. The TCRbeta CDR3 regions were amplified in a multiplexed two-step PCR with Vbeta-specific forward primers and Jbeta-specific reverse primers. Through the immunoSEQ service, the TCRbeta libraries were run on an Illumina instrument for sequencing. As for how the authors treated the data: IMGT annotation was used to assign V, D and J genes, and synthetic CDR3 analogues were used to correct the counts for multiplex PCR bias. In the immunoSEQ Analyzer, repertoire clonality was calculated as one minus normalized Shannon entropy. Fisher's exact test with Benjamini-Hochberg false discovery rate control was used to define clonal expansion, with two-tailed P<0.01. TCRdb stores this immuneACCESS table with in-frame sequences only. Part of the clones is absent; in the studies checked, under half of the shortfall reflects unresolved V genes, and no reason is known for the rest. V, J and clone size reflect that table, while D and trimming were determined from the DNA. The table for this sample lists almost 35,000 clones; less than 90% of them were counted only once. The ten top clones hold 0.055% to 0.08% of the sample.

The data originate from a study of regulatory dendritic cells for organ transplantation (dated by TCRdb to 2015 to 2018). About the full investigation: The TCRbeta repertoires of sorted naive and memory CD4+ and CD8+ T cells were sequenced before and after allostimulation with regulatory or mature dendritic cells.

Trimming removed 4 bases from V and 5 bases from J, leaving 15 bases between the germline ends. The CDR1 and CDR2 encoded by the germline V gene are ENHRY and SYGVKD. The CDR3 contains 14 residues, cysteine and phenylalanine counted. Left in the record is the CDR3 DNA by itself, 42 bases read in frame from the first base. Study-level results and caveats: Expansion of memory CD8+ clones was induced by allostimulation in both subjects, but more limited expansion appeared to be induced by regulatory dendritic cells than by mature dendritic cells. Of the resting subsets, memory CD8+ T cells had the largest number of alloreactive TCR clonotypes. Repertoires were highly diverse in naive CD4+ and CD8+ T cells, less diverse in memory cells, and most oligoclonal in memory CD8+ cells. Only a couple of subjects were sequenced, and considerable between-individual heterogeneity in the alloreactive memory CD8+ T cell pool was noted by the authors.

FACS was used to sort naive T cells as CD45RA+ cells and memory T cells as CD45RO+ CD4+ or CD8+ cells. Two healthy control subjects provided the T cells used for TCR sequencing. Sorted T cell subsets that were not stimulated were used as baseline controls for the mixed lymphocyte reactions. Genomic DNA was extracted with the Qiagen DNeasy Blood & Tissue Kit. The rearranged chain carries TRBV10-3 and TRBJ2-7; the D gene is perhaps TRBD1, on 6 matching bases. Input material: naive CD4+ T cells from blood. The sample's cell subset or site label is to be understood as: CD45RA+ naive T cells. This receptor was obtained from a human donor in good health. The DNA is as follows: TGTGCCATCAGTGTAGTACAGGGTTTCGACGAGCAGTACTTC. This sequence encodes CAISVVQGFDEQYF.